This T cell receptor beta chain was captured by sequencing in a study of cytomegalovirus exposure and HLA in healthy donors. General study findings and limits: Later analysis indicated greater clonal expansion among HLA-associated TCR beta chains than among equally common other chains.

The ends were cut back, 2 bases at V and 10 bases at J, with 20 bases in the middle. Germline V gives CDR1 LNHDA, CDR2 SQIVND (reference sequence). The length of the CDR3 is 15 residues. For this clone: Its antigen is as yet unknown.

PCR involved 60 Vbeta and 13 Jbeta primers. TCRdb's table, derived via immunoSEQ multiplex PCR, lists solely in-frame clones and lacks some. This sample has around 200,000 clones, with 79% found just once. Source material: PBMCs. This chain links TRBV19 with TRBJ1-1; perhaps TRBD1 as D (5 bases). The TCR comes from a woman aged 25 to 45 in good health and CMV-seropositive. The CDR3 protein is CASSITPGRMKGAFF. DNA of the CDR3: TGTGCCAGTAGTATAACCCCAGGGAGGATGAAGGGAGCTTTCTTT.